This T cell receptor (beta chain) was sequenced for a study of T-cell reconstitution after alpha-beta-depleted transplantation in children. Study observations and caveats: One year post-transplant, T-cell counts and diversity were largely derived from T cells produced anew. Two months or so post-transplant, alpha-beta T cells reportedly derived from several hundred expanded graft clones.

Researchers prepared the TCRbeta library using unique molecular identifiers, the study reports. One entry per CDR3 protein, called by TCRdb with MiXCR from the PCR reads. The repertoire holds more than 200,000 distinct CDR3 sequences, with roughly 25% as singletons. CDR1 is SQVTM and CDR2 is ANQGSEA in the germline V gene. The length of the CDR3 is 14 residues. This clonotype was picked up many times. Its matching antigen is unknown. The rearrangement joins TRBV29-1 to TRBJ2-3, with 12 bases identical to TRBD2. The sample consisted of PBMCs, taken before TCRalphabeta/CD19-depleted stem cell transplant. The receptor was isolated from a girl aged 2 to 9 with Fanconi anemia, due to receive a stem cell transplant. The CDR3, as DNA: TGCAGTATCGGGACTAGCGGGCCGGAAGATACGCAGTATTTT. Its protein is CSIGTSGPEDTQYF.